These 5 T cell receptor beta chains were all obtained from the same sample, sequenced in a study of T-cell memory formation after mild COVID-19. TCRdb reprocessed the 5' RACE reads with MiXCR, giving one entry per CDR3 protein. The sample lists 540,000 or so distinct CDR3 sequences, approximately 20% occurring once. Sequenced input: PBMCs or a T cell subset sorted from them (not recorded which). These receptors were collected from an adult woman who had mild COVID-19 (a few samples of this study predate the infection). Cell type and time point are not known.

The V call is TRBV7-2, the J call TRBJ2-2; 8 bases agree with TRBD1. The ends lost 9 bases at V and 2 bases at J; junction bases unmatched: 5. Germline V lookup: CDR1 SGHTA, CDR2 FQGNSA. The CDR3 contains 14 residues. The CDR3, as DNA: TGTGCCAGTATAGGACAGGGCAACACCGGGGAGCTGTTTTTT. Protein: CASIGQGNTGELFF.

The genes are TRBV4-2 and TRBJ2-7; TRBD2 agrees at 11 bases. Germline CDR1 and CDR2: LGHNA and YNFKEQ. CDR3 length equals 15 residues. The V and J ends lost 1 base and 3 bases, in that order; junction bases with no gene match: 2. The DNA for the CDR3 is TGTGCCAGCAGCCAAGTTGGGACTAGCGGCTACGAGCAGTACTTC. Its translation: CASSQVGTSGYEQYF.

Here the CDR3 DNA reads TGTGCCAGCAGCCGACGGGGGACATCTTCCCATGAGCAGTTCTTC. Translating gives CASSRRGTSSHEQFF. The J gene is TRBJ2-1, the V gene TRBV12-3 or TRBV12-4; D tentatively fits TRBD1 or TRBD2 (6 bases each). Trimming shortened V by 6 bases and J by 8 bases, and 20 bases separated the two germline ends. The CDR3 length is 15 residues.

CDR3 nucleotide sequence: TGTGCCAGCAGTTTTAGCGCTTTGGGGACTAGCGGGAGCACAGATACGCAGTATTTT. It translates to CASSFSALGTSGSTDTQYF. The chain has TRBV12-3 or TRBV12-4 and TRBJ2-3; TRBD2 agrees at 12 bases. V shed 3 bases and J 0 bases; nucleotides not matched to a gene: 10. The CDR3 loop spans 19 amino acids.

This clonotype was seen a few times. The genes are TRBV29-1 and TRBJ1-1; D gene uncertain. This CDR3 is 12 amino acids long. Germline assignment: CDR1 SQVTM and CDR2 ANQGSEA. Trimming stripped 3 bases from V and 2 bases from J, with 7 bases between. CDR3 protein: CSVDAGNTEAFF. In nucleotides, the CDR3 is TGCAGCGTTGACGCGGGTAACACTGAAGCTTTCTTT.